The clone carrying this TCR beta chain was detected a few times. In germline, CDR1 is SGHDT, CDR2 YYEEEE. The length of the CDR3 is 14 residues. V lost 2 bases and J 5 bases, leaving 13 bases between the germline ends. MiXCR, run by TCRdb on the 5' RACE reads, gives a single entry per CDR3 protein. The sample consists of around 390,000 distinct CDR3 sequences, about 17% of them appearing once. The data are from a study of T-cell memory formation after mild COVID-19. This chain links TRBV5-6 with TRBJ1-2, with D maybe TRBD1 (5 bases). This TCR was recovered from a man between 18 and 29 years old who had mild COVID-19 (a few samples of this study predate the infection). Cell type and time point are not known. Specimen: PBMCs or a T cell subset sorted from them (not recorded which). DNA of the CDR3: TGTGCCAGCAGCTTAAAAGGGGCCCGTTATGGCTACACCTTC. Translating gives CASSLKGARYGYTF.